Below are 11 T cell receptor beta chains sequenced from a single sample in a study of T cells in Graves' hyperthyroidism and ophthalmopathy. The CDR3 regions of TCR beta were amplified from RNA transcripts. When the TCR CDR3 underwent first-round RT-PCR, the HTBI primer set was used. MiXCR, run by TCRdb on the multiplex PCR reads, gives a single entry per CDR3 protein. There are about 400,000 distinct CDR3 sequences in the sample; 15% to 18% occur only once, and approximately 7.5% lies in the top ten. The sample comprised blood. These receptors originate from a woman younger than 35 with Graves' hyperthyroidism.

This clonotype was seen repeatedly, ten times or more. The V call is TRBV12-3 or TRBV12-4, the J call TRBJ1-1; D gene unclear. V lost 6 bases and J lost 3, with 8 bases in between. CDR3 length: 12 amino acids. DNA for the CDR3: TGTGCCAGCAGCCTGTCGTACACTGAAGCTTTCTTT. This codes for CASSLSYTEAFF.

This chain joins TRBV11-2 and TRBJ1-6, with a weak D call TRBD1 (5 bases). Between the trimmed V and J ends, which lost 1 base and 13 bases, there was a span of 11 bases. Per germline, CDR1 SGHAT and CDR2 FQNNGV. CDR3 length: 13 amino acids. The CDR3 protein is CASSLGRGFPLHF. DNA for the CDR3: TGTGCCAGCAGCTTAGGGAGGGGTTTCCCCCTCCACTTT.

V is TRBV9 and J is TRBJ2-3; D gene uncertain. The CDR3 runs 14 residues. Germline CDR1 is SGDLS and CDR2 is YYNGEE. Trimming removed 0 bases at V and 2 bases at J, with 7 bases between. The chain's CDR3 is CASSVATNTDTQYF. DNA for the CDR3: TGTGCCAGCAGCGTAGCAACCAACACAGATACGCAGTATTTT.

As to this clonotype: A much larger clone lies a single base off, so this may be a read error. The gene calls are TRBV15 and TRBJ1-2; 10 bases fit TRBD1. The CDR3 extends over 15 amino acids. From germline, CDR1 is LNHNV and CDR2 YYDKDF (reference sequence). CDR3 sequence (DNA): TGTGCCACCAACAGACTCGACAGGGGGCAGGATGGCTACACCTTC. It specifies CATNRLDRGQDGYTF.

This clonotype was observed many times. CDR3 nucleotide sequence: TGTGCCAGCAGACAGGACCTCACCGGGGAGCTGTTTTTT. It yields the protein CASRQDLTGELFF. The rearrangement joins TRBV2 to TRBJ2-2; D possibly corresponds to TRBD1 (5 bases). This CDR3 has 13 amino acids. From germline, CDR1 is SNHLY and CDR2 FYNNEI. Deletions cut 6 bases from V and 4 bases from J, with 9 bases between.

To note about this clonotype: One junction end does not reproduce the germline sequence, and a read error may be involved. Written as DNA, the CDR3 is TGTGTCAGCAGTTTTTGGGGGGACAGAGCTAACTATGGCTACACCTTC. Protein sequence: CVSSFWGDRANYGYTF. The chain employs TRBV27 and TRBJ1-2; 7 bases match TRBD1. This CDR3 is 16 amino acids long. CDR1 is MNHEY, CDR2 SMNVEV, per germline (reference sequence).

This clonotype has only a few counts. The chain joins TRBV12-3 or TRBV12-4 to TRBJ1-1, with 10 bases matching TRBD1. The length of the CDR3 is 15 residues. V lost 8 bases, J lost 4 bases, and 10 bases stayed unmatched. CDR3 nucleotides: TGTGCCAGCCCAGGGACAGGGGATCGTGGCACTGAAGCTTTCTTT. Translation gives CASPGTGDRGTEAFF.

The chain combines TRBV6-1 with TRBJ1-2; 7 bases fit TRBD1. Trimming removed 7 bases from V and 7 bases from J; junction bases left unmatched: 9. The CDR3 spans 13 residues. The germline CDR1 and CDR2 sequences are MNHNS and SASEGT. DNA of the CDR3: TGTGCCAGCAACCGCCCCGGGACAGTTGGCTACACCTTC. Protein sequence: CASNRPGTVGYTF.

The rearrangement joins TRBV6-1 to TRBJ2-1; 12 bases agree with TRBD2. V shed 5 bases and J 8 bases; nucleotides not matched to a gene: 4. Germline CDR1 reads MNHNS; CDR2 reads SASEGT. This CDR3 comprises 14 residues. In nucleotides, the CDR3 is TGTGCCAGCAGTACCCGACTAGCGGGGGATGAGCAGTTCTTC. Amino acids: CASSTRLAGDEQFF.

This clonotype was counted ten times or more. CDR3 DNA sequence: TGTGCCAGCAGTTTGGCGGGAGAGGCAGATACGCAGTATTTT. Residues: CASSLAGEADTQYF. The chain couples TRBV12-3 or TRBV12-4 to TRBJ2-3; 7 nucleotides line up with TRBD2. The V gene end was trimmed by 3 bases and the J gene end by 4 bases; junction bases not matched to a gene: 4. The CDR3 is made up of 14 amino acids.

The chain links TRBV3-1 to TRBJ2-1, with 13 bases fitting TRBD2. The CDR3 sequence is 15 residues long. The trim removed 4 bases at V and 8 bases at J, leaving 5 bases unmatched. Germline lookup yields CDR1 LGHDT and CDR2 YNNKEL (reference sequence). The DNA for the CDR3 is TGTGCCAGCAGCCGGACTAGCGGGAGTGGCCATGAGCAGTTCTTC. Protein product: CASSRTSGSGHEQFF.